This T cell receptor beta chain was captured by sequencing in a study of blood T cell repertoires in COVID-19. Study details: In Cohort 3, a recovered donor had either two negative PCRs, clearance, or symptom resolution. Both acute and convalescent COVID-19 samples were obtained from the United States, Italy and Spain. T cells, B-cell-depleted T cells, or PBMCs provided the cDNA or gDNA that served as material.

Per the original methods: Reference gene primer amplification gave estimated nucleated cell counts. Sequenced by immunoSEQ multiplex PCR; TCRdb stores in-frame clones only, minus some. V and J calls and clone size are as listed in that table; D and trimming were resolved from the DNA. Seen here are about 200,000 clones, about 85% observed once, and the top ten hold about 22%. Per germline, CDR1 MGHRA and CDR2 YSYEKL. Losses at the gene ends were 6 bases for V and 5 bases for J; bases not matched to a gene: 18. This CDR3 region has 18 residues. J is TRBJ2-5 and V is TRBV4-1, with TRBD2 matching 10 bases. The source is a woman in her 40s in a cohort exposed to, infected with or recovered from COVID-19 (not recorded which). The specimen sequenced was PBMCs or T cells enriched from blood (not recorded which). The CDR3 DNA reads TGCGCCAGCAGACCAAGATCGGTGGGACTAGCGACTTCGGAGACCCAGTACTTC. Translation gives CASRPRSVGLATSETQYF.